The clone carrying this T cell receptor beta chain appeared once. Germline loops: CDR1 SEHNR, CDR2 FQNEAQ (reference sequence). There are 16 residues in the CDR3. Trimming at V came to 5 bases and at J to 0 bases, leaving 6 bases not matched to a gene. These data belong to a study of cytomegalovirus exposure and HLA in healthy donors. The wider study: There were 117 million unique TCR beta sequences, drawn from 150 million to 200 million T cells, in an earlier analysis.

The primer mix had 60 Vbeta and 13 Jbeta primers. Some clones are missing from TCRdb's copy, which holds only in-frame ones; the method was immunoSEQ multiplex PCR. The data contain 150,000 to 180,000 clones, 65% to 85% of them seen just once; the ten biggest clones take up roughly 5.5%. Sequenced input: PBMCs. This clonotype originated in a middle-aged woman in good health and CMV-seropositive. The chain couples TRBV7-9 to TRBJ2-1, with 8 positions matching TRBD2. The CDR3 coding sequence is TGTGCCAGCAGCCTGCGACTAGCGCCCTCCTACAATGAGCAGTTCTTC. Amino acids: CASSLRLAPSYNEQFF.